This T cell receptor (beta chain) was documented in a study of cytomegalovirus exposure and HLA in healthy donors. Regarding the study as a whole: Highly shared variants forming one cluster were likely a sequencing artifact. A later analysis associated some 16,000 TCR beta sequences with HLA alleles at a 0.05 false discovery rate. A later look showed TCR association rates differing by HLA locus, highest for DRB1 and lowest for HLA-C.

Turning to this clone: As yet, its antigen is unknown.

This PCR relied on a set of 60 Vbeta primers and 13 Jbeta primers. Profiled with immunoSEQ multiplex PCR; TCRdb holds only in-frame clones, not every one. The sample has some 110,000 clones; 8% to 10% are singletons. CDR1 SQVTM and CDR2 ANQGSEA come from the germline V gene. V dropped 4 bases and J dropped 0 bases, with 18 bases sitting between them. The CDR3 consists of 17 residues. This chain connects TRBV29-1 to TRBJ2-2, with D possibly TRBD1 on 6 matching bases. The receptor was isolated from a man between 25 and 39 years old in good health and CMV-seronegative. Sample: PBMCs. The CDR3 nucleotides read TGCAGCGTTGGCCTCAAGAGAGGGACACCGAACACCGGGGAGCTGTTTTTT. Protein product: CSVGLKRGTPNTGELFF.